This TCR beta chain appears in the sequencing data of a study of spatial heterogeneity in lung cancer. For the study at large: Detection consistently yielded more beta chains than alpha chains.

TCRdb processed the 5' RACE reads anew with MiXCR; each CDR3 protein has one entry. In the table there are about 44,000 distinct CDR3 sequences, roughly an eighth of which are singletons. In its sample, this clonotype was seen a few times. Documented time point: sample taken at primary tumor resection. The source material was PBMCs, sampled at surgery. The receptor comes from a male donor with early-stage non-small cell lung cancer.

CDR3 in amino acids: CASSPSGPSTDTQYF. The CDR3 DNA sequence: TGCGCCAGCAGCCCCAGCGGTCCTAGCACAGATACGCAGTATTTT. The chain recombines TRBV5-1 with TRBJ2-3; D perhaps matches TRBD2 (5 bases). CDR1 SGHRS and CDR2 YFSETQ come from the germline V gene. The CDR3 covers 15 residues. Trimming stripped 4 bases from V and 0 bases from J, with 12 bases between.